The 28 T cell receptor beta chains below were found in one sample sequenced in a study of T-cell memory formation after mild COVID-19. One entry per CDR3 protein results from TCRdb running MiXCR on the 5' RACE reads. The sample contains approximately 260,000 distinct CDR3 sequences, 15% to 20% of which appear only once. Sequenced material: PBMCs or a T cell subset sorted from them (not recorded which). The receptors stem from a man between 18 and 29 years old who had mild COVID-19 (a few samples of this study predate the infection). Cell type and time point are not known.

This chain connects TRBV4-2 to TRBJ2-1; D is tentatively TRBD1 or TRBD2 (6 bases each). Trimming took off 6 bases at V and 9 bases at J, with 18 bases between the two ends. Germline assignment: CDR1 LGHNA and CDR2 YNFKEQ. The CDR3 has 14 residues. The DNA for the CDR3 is TGTGCCAGCAGTCAATGGGGGGCCTTTGTTGAGCAGTTCTTC. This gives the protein CASSQWGAFVEQFF.

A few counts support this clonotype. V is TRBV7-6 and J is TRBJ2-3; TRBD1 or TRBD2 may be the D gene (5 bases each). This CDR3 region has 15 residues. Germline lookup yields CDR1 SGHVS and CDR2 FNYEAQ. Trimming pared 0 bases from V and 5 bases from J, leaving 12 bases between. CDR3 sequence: CASSLALGDGDTQYF. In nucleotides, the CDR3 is TGTGCCAGCAGCTTAGCGCTAGGGGACGGAGATACGCAGTATTTT.

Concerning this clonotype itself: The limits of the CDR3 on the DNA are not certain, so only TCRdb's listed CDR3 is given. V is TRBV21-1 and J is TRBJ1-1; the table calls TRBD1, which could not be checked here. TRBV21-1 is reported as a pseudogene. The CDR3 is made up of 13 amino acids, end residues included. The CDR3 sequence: CASSWGAGTEAFF.

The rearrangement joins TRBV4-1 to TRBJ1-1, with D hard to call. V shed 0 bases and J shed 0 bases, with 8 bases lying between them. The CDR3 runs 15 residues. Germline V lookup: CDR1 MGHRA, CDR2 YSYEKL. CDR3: CASSQDISLNTEAFF. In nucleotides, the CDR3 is TGCGCCAGCAGCCAAGATATCAGTTTGAACACTGAAGCTTTCTTT.

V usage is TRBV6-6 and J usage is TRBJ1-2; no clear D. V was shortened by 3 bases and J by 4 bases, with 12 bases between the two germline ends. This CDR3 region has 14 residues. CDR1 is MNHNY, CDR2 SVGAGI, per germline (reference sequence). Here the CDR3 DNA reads TGTGCCAGCAGTTATAGAAGGGTGGGCTATGGCTACACCTTC. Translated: CASSYRRVGYGYTF.

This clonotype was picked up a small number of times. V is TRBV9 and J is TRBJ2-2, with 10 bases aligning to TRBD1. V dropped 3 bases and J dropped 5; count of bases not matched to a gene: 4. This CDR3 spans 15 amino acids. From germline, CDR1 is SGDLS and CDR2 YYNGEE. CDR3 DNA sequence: TGTGCCAGCAGCGATGGACAGGGGGTAACCGGGGAGCTGTTTTTT. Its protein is CASSDGQGVTGELFF.

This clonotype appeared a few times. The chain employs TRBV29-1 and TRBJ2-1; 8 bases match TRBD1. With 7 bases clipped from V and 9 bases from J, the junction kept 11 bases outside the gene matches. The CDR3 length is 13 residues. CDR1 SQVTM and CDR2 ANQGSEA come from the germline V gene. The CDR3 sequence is CSAPITGGGEQFF. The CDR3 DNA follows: TGCAGCGCTCCTATCACAGGGGGTGGTGAGCAGTTCTTC.

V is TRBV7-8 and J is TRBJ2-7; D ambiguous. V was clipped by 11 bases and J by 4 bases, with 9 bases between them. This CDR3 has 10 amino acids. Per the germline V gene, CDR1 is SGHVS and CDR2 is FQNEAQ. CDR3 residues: CAGPPYEQYV. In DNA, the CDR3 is TGTGCCGGGCCCCCTTACGAGCAGTACGTC.

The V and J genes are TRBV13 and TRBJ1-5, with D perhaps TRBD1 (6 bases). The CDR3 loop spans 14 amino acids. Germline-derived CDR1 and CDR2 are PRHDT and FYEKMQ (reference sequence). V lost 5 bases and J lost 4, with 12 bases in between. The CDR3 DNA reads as TGTGCCAGCAGCGCTACAGGGTCTAATCAGCCCCAGCATTTT. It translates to CASSATGSNQPQHF.

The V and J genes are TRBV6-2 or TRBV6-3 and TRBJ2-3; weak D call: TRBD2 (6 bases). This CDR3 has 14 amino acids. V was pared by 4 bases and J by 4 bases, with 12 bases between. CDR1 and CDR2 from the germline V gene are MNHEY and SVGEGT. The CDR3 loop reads CASSFLRGPDTQYF. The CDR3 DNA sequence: TGTGCCAGCAGTTTTTTGCGGGGTCCAGATACGCAGTATTTT.

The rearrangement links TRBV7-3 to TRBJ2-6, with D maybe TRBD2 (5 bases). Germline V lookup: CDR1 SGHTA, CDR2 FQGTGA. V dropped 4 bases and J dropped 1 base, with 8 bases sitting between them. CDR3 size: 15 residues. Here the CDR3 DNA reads TGTGCCAGCAGCTATCCGGGGTCTGGGGCCAACGTCCTGACTTTC. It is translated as CASSYPGSGANVLTF.

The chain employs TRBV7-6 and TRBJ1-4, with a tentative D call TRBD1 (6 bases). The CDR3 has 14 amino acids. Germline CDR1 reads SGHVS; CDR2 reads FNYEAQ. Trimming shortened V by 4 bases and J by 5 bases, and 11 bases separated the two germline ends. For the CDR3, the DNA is TGTGCCAGCAGCTCACAGGGTCTGAATGAAAAACTGTTTTTT. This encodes CASSSQGLNEKLFF.

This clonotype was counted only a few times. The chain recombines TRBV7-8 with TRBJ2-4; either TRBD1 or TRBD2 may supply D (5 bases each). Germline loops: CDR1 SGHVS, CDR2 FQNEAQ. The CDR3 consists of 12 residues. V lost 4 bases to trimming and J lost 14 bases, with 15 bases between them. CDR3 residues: CASSSPGTSKYF. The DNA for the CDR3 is TGTGCCAGCAGCTCCCCGGGGACCAGCAAGTACTTC.

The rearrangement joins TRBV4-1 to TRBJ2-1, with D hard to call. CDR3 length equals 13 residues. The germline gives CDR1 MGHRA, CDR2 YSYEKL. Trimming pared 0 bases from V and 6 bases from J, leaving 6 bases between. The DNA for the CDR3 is TGCGCCAGCAGCCAAGATTGGCTCAATGAGCAGTTCTTC. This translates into CASSQDWLNEQFF.

This chain's CDR3 is CASSQGPQGNRYEQYV. In DNA form, the CDR3 reads TGCGCCAGCAGCCAAGGGCCACAGGGGAATCGTTACGAGCAGTACGTC. V usage is TRBV4-1 and J usage is TRBJ2-7; 7 bases match TRBD1. Unmatched junction bases numbered 10, after V lost 1 base and J lost 4 bases. This CDR3 is built from 16 residues. CDR1 MGHRA and CDR2 YSYEKL come from the germline V gene.

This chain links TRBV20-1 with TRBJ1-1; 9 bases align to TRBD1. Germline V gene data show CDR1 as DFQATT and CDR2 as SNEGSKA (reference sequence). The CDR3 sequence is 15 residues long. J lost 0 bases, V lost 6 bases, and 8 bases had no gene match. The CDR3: CSAHGQGWMNTEAFF. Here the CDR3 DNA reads TGCAGTGCCCATGGACAGGGGTGGATGAACACTGAAGCTTTCTTT.

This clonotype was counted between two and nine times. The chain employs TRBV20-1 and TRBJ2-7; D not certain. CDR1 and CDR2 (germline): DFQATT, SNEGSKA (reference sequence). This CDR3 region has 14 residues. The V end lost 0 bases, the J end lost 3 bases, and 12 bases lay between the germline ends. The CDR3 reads CSARDRDKYYEQYF. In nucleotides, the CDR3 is TGCAGTGCTAGAGATAGGGATAAGTACTACGAGCAGTACTTC.

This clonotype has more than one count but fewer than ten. As DNA, the CDR3 is TGTGCCAGCAGCTCCCGCCTAGCGGGGGGTCTGAGCTCCTACAATGAGCAGTTCTTC. Amino acids: CASSSRLAGGLSSYNEQFF. The chain employs TRBV7-6 and TRBJ2-1, with 11 bases that match TRBD2. The germline gives CDR1 SGHVS, CDR2 FNYEAQ. This CDR3 has 19 residues. V lost 4 bases to trimming and J lost 0 bases; unmatched junction nucleotides: 11. Using reference TRBV7-6 and TRBJ2-1 for the parts outside the CDR3, the full variable domain is GAGVSQSPRYKVTKRGQDVALRCDPISGHVSLYWYRQALGQGPEFLTYFNYEAQQDKSGLPNDRFSAERPEGSISTLTIQRTEQRDSAMYRCASSSRLAGGLSSYNEQFFGPGTRLTVL.

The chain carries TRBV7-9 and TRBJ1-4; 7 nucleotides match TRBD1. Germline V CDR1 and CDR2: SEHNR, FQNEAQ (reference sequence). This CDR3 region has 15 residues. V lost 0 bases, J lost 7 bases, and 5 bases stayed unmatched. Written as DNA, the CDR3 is TGTGCCAGCAGCTTAGCGGGACAGTATTTTGAAAAACTGTTTTTT. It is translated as CASSLAGQYFEKLFF.

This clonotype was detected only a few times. CDR3 coding DNA: TGTGCCAGCAGACAATATAGCAATCAGCCCCAGCATTTT. This gives the protein CASRQYSNQPQHF. The rearrangement links TRBV12-3 or TRBV12-4 to TRBJ1-5; D remains unclear. V lost 6 bases and J 0 bases, leaving 6 bases between the germline ends. The CDR3 covers 13 residues.

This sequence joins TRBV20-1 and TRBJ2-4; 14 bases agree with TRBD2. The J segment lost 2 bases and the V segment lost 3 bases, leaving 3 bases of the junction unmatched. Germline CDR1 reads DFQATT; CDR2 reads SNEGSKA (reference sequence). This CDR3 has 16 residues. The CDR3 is CSASGTSGGTKNIQYF. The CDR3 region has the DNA TGCAGTGCTAGCGGGACTAGCGGGGGCACCAAAAACATTCAGTACTTC.

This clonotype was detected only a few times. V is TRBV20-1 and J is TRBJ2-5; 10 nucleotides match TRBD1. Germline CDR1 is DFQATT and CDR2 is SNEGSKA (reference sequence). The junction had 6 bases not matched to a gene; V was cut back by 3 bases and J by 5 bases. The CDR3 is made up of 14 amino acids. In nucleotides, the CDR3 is TGCAGTGCTAGCAGGACAGGGGGTGGGGAGACCCAGTACTTC. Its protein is CSASRTGGGETQYF.

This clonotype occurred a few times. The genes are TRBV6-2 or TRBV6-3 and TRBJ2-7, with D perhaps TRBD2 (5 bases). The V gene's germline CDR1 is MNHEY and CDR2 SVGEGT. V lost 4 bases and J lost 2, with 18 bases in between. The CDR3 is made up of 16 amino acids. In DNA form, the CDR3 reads TGTGCCAGCAGTTTCGCGGACTCCCGACCCCCCTACGAGCAGTACGTC. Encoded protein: CASSFADSRPPYEQYV.

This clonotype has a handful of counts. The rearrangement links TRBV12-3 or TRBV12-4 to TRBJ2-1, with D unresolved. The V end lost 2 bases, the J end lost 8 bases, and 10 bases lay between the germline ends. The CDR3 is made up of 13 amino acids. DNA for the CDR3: TGTGCCAGCAGTTTACAGAGGATCGATGAGCAGTTCTTC. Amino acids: CASSLQRIDEQFF.

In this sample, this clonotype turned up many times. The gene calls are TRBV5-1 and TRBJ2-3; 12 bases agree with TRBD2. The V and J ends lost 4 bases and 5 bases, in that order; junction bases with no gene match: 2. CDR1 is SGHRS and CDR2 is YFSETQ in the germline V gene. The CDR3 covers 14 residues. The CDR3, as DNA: TGCGCCAGCAGCCTGACTAGCGGGGGAGATACGCAGTATTTT. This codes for CASSLTSGGDTQYF. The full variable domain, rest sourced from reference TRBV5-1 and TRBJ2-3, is KAGVTQTPRYLIKTRGQQVTLSCSPISGHRSVSWYQQTPGQGLQFLFEYFSETQRNKGNFPGRFSGRQFSNSRSEMNVSTLELGDSALYLCASSLTSGGDTQYFGPGTRLTVL.

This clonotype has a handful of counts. For the CDR3, the DNA is TGTGCCAGCAGCGAACAGGGAGTGTACAATGAGCAGTTCTTC. It encodes CASSEQGVYNEQFF. The chain joins TRBV12-3 or TRBV12-4 to TRBJ2-1; D is perhaps TRBD1 (6 bases). V lost 6 bases to trimming and J lost 4 bases, with 13 bases between them. This CDR3 region has 14 residues.

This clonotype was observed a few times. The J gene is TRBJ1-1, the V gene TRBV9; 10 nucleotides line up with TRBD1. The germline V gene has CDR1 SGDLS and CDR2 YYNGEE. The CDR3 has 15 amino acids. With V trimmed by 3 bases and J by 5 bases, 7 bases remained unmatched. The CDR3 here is CASSGRQGANTEAFF. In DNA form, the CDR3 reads TGTGCCAGCAGCGGGAGACAGGGGGCTAATACTGAAGCTTTCTTT. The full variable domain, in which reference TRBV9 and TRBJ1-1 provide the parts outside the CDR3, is DSGVTQTPKHLITATGQRVTLRCSPRSGDLSVYWYQQSLDQGLQFLIQYYNGEERAKGNILERFSAQQFPDLHSELNLSSLELGDSALYFCASSGRQGANTEAFFGQGTRLTVV.

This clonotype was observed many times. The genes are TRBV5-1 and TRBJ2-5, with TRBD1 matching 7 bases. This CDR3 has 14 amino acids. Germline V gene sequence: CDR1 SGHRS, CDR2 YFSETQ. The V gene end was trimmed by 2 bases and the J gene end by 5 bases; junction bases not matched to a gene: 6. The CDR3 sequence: CASSFGRGYETQYF. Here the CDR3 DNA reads TGCGCCAGCAGCTTTGGCAGGGGGTATGAGACCCAGTACTTC.